This T cell receptor (beta chain) stems from a study of PD-1 blockade in classical Hodgkin lymphoma. Relapse after autologous stem cell transplantation occurred in every patient, and brentuximab vedotin exposure varied. Remarks on this clone: No antigen is known for it.

Sequenced by immunoSEQ multiplex PCR; TCRdb stores in-frame clones only, minus some. The sample lists some 100,000 clones, about 89% seen once, with more than 6.5% in the top ten. Study results and limitations: CD4+ TCR diversity, unlike CD8+, rose significantly by C4D1. Newly diagnosed patients and complete responders had comparable diversity at baseline.

The CDR3 is 15 amino acids. Germline values: CDR1 SGHAT, CDR2 FQNNGV. V lost 1 base and J 0 bases, leaving 7 bases between the germline ends. The chain employs TRBV11-2 and TRBJ1-5; no firm D call. The clonotype was recovered from a human donor with classical Hodgkin lymphoma. The material was peripheral blood mononuclear cells (PBMCs), obtained before the second cycle of nivolumab. This CDR3 reads CASSLGQYSNQPQHF. As DNA, the CDR3 is TGTGCCAGCAGCTTAGGGCAGTATAGCAATCAGCCCCAGCATTTT.